The source of this TCR beta chain is a study of breast tumors, draining lymph nodes, adjacent tissues (TCRdb year 2016). For the wider study: In breast cancer patients, the study compared the TCR beta repertoires of tumor, adjacent nontumor tissue and axillary lymph nodes. In human breast cancer, the study set out to evaluate how tumor, surrounding tissue and draining lymph node repertoires relate to one another and whether T cells may move between these sites. What the study reported, not specific to this receptor: The similarity between tumor and nontumor tissue repertoires was significantly greater in luminal-like breast cancer than in basal-like breast cancer. The study presented the conclusion that tumor T cells originate in lymph nodes as consistent with a hypothesis, not as something directly demonstrated. Tumor T-cell repertoires showed less diversity than lymph node repertoires and more diversity than nontumor tissue repertoires, and tumor T-cell repertoires showed preferential V and J gene usage. The data were considered consistent with the idea that most tumor T cells come from the lymph node and then expand in tumor tissue.

For sequencing, an Illumina HiSeq 2000 was employed. Multiplex PCR amplification was used to build the TCR beta chain libraries. High-throughput sequencing was used to analyze the amplified TCR beta chain products. TCRdb cleaned the public reads at Q25 with fastp, built clones with MiXCR and kept in-frame beta chains. CDR3 protein duplicates are merged, each entry listing the most common genes and DNA. The sample contains 17,000 or so distinct CDR3 sequences, about 45% of them found a single time. The ten biggest clones cover roughly 13% of the sample. In the case of this clonotype: The specificity of this receptor is unknown. The junction departs from the called germline gene at one end, perhaps through a read error.

Adjacent samples were composed of nontumor breast tissue surrounding the tumor. The CDR3 measures 18 amino acids from cysteine to phenylalanine. The kept DNA is CDR3 alone, 54 bases in frame from the first base. The germline V gene encodes CDR1 SEHNR and CDR2 FQNEAQ (reference sequence). This chain is built from TRBV7-9 and TRBJ2-3; 15 bases in the middle match TRBD2. This sequence was found in a female donor with breast cancer. Some clones in this sample may be carry-over from other donors' samples. Sequencing input: tumor-adjacent breast tissue. The bases are TGTGCCAGCAGCTTAGCGGGACTAGCGGGGGGTACTCGAGATACACAGTATTTT. It translates as CASSLAGLAGGTRDTQYF.